This T cell receptor beta chain was captured in a study of CD8+ T cells in alopecia areata. General observations from the study: Tissue-resident alphabeta T cells belonging to normal skin likewise get sequenced within scalp specimens. Significant decreases in scalp clonality and expanded CD8+ clones followed tofacitinib treatment.

RNA extraction was followed by reverse transcription into cDNA, which acted as the sequencing template. TCRdb keeps only in-frame clones here, not all; method: immunoSEQ multiplex PCR. The table records approximately 220,000 clones, roughly two fifths of them present only once. Stated treatment: oral pan-JAK inhibitor, 5-10 mg twice daily. As part of sample collection, lesional scalp punch biopsies and peripheral blood were taken from alopecia areata patients. The germline CDR1 and CDR2 sequences are MGHDK and SYGVNS. The CDR3 loop spans 14 amino acids. V lost 0 bases and J 4 bases, leaving 7 bases between the germline ends. Only a few counts were recorded for this clone. Its antigen is currently unknown.

The receptor comes from a human donor with alopecia areata. V is TRBV25-1 and J is TRBJ1-5; D unclear. Here the sequenced sample was CD4+ T cells sorted from blood, taken at approximately week 30, from a patient treated with tofacitinib. DNA for the CDR3: TGTGCCAGCAGTGAATATGGAAATAATCAGCCCCAGCATTTT. Translation gives CASSEYGNNQPQHF. The full variable domain, in which reference TRBV25-1 and TRBJ1-5 provide the parts outside the CDR3, is EADIYQTPRYLVIGTGKKITLECSQTMGHDKMYWYQQDPGMELHLIHYSYGVNSTEKGDLSSESTVSRIRTEHFPLTLESARPSHTSQYLCASSEYGNNQPQHFGDGTRLSIL.